This TCR beta chain was obtained from a study of blood T cell repertoires in COVID-19. Study background: Sites in the United States, Italy and Spain provided acute and convalescent COVID-19 samples. Sample material is recorded as cDNA or gDNA derived from T cells, B-cell-depleted T cells, or PBMCs.

This clone has just one count. Authors' processing steps: Reference gene primers were amplified, and this amplification served to estimate nucleated cell counts. Sequencing used immunoSEQ multiplex PCR; TCRdb keeps in-frame clones, though not all of them. V and J calls and clone size are given by that table; D and trimming were obtained from the DNA. The sample has 20,000 to 25,000 clones, approximately 84% seen once; the top ten hold approximately 17%. Germline assignment: CDR1 LGHNT and CDR2 FRNRAP. The CDR3 consists of 14 residues. V lost 1 base, J lost 4 bases, and 1 base stayed unmatched. Sequencing was done on a sample of peripheral blood. The receptor was derived from a woman older than 75 with acute or convalescent COVID-19. The chain has TRBV12-5 and TRBJ1-2, with 9 bases matching TRBD1. CDR3 coding DNA: TGTGCTAGTGGTTTGGAGGGACAGGGCTATGGCTACACCTTC. It is translated as CASGLEGQGYGYTF.